This T cell receptor (beta chain) was recorded in a study of CD8 T cells in ankylosing spondylitis. It was by quantitative 5'-RACE with molecular barcodes that TCR beta libraries were made. TCRdb re-called the 5' RACE reads with MiXCR, one entry per CDR3 protein. The sample records under 150,000 distinct CDR3 sequences, roughly a tenth being singletons. The CDR3 consists of 14 residues. V was clipped by 3 bases and J by 9 bases; unmatched bases: 9. Germline lookup yields CDR1 KGHSH and CDR2 LQKENI. The chain combines TRBV18 with TRBJ2-5, with 8 bases fitting TRBD1. Sequencing input: blood, either unsorted or a sorted T cell fraction (not recorded which). This clonotype originated in a male donor with ankylosing spondylitis or in good health (not recorded which). CDR3 in DNA: TGTGCCAGCTCACCGCGCCAGGGGGCTTTCGCCCAGTACTTC. It specifies CASSPRQGAFAQYF.